The clone carrying this T cell receptor (beta chain) was observed a handful of times. Its target is unknown. TCRdb recomputed calls from the 5' RACE reads with MiXCR, one row per CDR3 protein. The sample yields around 300,000 distinct CDR3 sequences, 3.5% to 4.5% seen once. This specimen comes from a study of T cells after yellow fever vaccination. Study results and limitations: Some clonotypes were seen in both the CD4 and the CD8 compartments. These made up a small share and likely arose from convergent recombination. By day 5 rather than day 15, the secondary response had peaked, though it was weaker. Reappearing after the booster were most of the clones from primary vaccination (about 96% CD4, approximately 88% CD8). Abundant bulk-population clonotypes could contaminate the FACS-sorted repertoires.

Sequenced material: PBMCs, taken 15 days after the yellow fever booster vaccination. The receptor comes from a man between 18 and 29 years old who received the YFV17D yellow fever vaccine.

CDR3 sequence: CASSQDTPGSQFF. CDR3 DNA sequence: TGCGCCAGCAGCCAAGACACGCCAGGGTCGCAGTTCTTC. The chain employs TRBV4-3 and TRBJ2-1, with D perhaps TRBD1 (5 bases). V lost 0 bases to trimming and J lost 12 bases, with 12 bases between them. Germline loops: CDR1 LGHNA, CDR2 YSLEER. The CDR3 loop spans 13 amino acids.